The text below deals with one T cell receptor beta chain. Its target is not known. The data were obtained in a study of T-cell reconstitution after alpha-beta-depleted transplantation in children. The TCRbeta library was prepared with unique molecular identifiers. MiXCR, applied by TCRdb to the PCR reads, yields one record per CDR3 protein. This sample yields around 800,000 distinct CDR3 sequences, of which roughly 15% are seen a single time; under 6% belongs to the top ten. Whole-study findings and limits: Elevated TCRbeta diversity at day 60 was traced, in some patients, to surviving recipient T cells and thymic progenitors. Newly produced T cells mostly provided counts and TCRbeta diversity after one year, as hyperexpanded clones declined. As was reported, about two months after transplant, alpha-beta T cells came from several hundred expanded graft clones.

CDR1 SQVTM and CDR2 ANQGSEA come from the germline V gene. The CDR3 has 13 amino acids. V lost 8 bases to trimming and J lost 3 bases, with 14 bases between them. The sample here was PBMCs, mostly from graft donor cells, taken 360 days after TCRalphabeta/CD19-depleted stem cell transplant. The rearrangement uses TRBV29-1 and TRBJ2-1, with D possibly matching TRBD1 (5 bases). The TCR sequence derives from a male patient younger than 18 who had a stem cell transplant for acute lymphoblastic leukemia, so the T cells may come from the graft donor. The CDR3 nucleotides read TGCAGCACACTGACAGCCTACTACAATGAGCAGTTCTTC. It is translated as CSTLTAYYNEQFF.